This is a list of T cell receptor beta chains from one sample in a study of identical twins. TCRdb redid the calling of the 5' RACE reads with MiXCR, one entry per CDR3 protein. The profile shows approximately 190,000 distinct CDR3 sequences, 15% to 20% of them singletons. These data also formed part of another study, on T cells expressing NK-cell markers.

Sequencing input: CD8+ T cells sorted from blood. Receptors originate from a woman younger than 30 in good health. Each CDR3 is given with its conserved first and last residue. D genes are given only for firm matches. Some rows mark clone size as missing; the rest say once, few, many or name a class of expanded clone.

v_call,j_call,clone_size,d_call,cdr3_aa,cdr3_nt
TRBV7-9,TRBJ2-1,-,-,CASSLASYNEQFF,TGTGCCAGCAGCTTGGCTAGCTACAATGAGCAGTTCTTC
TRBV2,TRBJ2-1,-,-,CASLKDSNNNEQFF,TGTGCCAGCCTTAAGGACAGTAATAACAATGAGCAGTTCTTC
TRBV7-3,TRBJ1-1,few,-,CASSSAGNTEAFF,TGTGCCAGCAGCTCGGCGGGGAACACTGAAGCTTTCTTT
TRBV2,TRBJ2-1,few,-,CASSELIFF,TGTGCCAGCAGTGAACTGATTTTCTTC
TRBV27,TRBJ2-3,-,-,CASSLLQVGGSSTDTQYF,TGTGCCAGCAGTTTACTTCAGGTCGGTGGTTCTAGCACAGATACGCAGTATTTT
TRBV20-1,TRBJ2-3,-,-,CSARGRIRTDTQYF,TGCAGTGCTAGAGGACGAATCCGCACAGATACGCAGTATTTT
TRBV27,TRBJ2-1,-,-,CASSLLGLADNEQFF,TGTGCCAGCAGTTTATTAGGGCTAGCAGACAATGAGCAGTTCTTC
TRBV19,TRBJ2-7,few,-,CASSTGGIYYEQYF,TGTGCCAGTAGTACCGGAGGCATCTACTACGAGCAGTACTTC
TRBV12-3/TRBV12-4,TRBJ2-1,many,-,CASNLASYNEQFF,TGTGCCAGCAACCTAGCTAGCTACAATGAGCAGTTCTTC
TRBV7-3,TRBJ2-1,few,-,CASSSQGTEQFF,TGTGCCAGCAGCTCACAGGGTACTGAGCAGTTCTTC
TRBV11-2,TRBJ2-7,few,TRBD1,CASSEGQYEQYF,TGTGCCAGCAGCGAGGGACAGTACGAGCAGTACTTC
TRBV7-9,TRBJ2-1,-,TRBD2,CASGGLAGVGEQFF,TGTGCCAGCGGCGGACTAGCGGGGGTCGGTGAGCAGTTCTTC
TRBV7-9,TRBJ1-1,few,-,CASKPEAFF,TGTGCCAGCAAACCTGAAGCTTTCTTT
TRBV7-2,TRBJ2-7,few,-,CASRGGPSYEQYF,TGTGCCAGCAGAGGTGGTCCCTCCTACGAGCAGTACTTC
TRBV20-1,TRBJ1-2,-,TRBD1,CSARGTGEFGYTF,TGCAGTGCTAGAGGGACAGGGGAATTCGGCTACACCTTC
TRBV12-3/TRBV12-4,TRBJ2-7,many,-,CASSYGGNYEQYF,TGTGCCAGCAGTTATGGAGGGAACTACGAGCAGTACTTC
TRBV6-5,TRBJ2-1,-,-,CASSPGVSEQFF,TGTGCCAGCAGTCCTGGGGTGAGTGAGCAGTTCTTC
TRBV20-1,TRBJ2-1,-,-,CSARGLWPGEQFF,TGCAGTGCTAGAGGGTTGTGGCCAGGTGAGCAGTTCTTC
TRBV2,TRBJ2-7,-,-,CASRVDRTYEQYF,TGTGCCAGCAGAGTCGACAGGACCTACGAGCAGTACTTC
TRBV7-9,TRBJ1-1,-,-,CASSENRMNTEAFF,TGTGCCAGCAGCGAAAACCGCATGAACACTGAAGCTTTCTTT
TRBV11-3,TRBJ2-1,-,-,CASSLGISQFF,TGTGCCAGCAGCTTAGGAATTAGCCAGTTCTTC
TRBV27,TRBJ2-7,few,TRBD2,CASSLFREAYEQYF,TGTGCCAGCAGTTTATTCCGGGAGGCCTACGAGCAGTACTTC